Here is one T cell receptor beta chain with its context. Profiled with immunoSEQ multiplex PCR; TCRdb holds only in-frame clones, not every one. The profile shows some 200,000 clones, approximately 93% of them singletons. The data are from a study of T cell responses to AZD1222 COVID-19 vaccine. Germline V gene lookup returns CDR1 SGHAT and CDR2 FQNNGV. With 6 bases removed from V and 0 bases from J, the gap between germline ends came to 15 bases. The CDR3 length is 16 residues. Sample: peripheral blood, taken 28 days after the second AZD1222 dose. The chain links TRBV11-2 to TRBJ2-4; D is possibly TRBD1 (6 bases). This receptor was taken from an adult who received the AZD1222 COVID-19 vaccine. CDR3 amino acids: CASSSTGSLAKNIQYF. The CDR3 nucleotides are TGTGCCAGCAGTTCTACAGGGTCCCTAGCCAAAAACATTCAGTACTTC.